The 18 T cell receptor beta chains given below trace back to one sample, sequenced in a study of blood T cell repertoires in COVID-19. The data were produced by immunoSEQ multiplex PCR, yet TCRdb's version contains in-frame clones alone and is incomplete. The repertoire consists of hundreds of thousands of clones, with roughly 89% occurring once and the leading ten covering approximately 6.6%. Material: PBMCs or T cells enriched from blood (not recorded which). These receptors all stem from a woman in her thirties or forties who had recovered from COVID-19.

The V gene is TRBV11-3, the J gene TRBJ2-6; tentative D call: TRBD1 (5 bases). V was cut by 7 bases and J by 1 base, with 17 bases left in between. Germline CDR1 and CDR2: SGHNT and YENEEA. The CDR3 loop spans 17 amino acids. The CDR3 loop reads CASTSEGEGSGANVLTF. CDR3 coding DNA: TGTGCCAGCACTTCAGAAGGGGAAGGTTCTGGGGCCAACGTCCTGACTTTC.

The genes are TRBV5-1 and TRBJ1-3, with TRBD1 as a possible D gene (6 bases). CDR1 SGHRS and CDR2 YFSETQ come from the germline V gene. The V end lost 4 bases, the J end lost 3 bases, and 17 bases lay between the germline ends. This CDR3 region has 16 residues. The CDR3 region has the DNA TGCGCCAGCAGCGGGGGCCTCCCCGGAGGTGGAAACACCATATATTTT. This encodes CASSGGLPGGGNTIYF.

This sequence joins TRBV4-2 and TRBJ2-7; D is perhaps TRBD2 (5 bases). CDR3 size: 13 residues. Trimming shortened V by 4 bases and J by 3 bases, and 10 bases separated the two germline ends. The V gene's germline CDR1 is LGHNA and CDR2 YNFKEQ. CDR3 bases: TGTGCCAGCAGCCGAAGCGGAGACTACGAGCAGTACTTC. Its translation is CASSRSGDYEQYF.

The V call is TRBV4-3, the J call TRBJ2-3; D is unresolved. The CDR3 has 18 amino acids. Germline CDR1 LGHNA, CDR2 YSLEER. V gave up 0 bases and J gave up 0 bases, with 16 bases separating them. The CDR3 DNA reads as TGCGCCAGCAGCCAAGATTCGATCGCGGATTCAAGCACAGATACGCAGTATTTT. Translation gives CASSQDSIADSSTDTQYF.

CDR3 protein: CASSEWGGFNEKLFF. The CDR3 region has the DNA TGTGCCAGCAGTGAATGGGGGGGCTTCAATGAAAAACTGTTTTTT. J is TRBJ1-4 and V is TRBV25-1; maybe TRBD1 (6 bases). V dropped 1 base and J dropped 5 bases, with 11 bases sitting between them. Germline V CDR1 and CDR2: MGHDK, SYGVNS. The CDR3 loop spans 15 amino acids.

Here the CDR3 DNA reads TGTGCCAGCAGTTCCGACAGGGCAAATCAGCCCCAGCATTTT. It codes for CASSSDRANQPQHF. This sequence joins TRBV28 and TRBJ1-5; 7 bases align to TRBD1. The CDR3 is 14 residues long. Germline V gene data show CDR1 as MDHEN and CDR2 as SYDVKM. V shed 4 bases and J 4 bases; nucleotides not matched to a gene: 4. The entire variable domain, with the rest obtained from reference TRBV28 and TRBJ1-5, is as follows: DVKVTQSSRYLVKRTGEKVFLECVQDMDHENMFWYRQDPGLGLRLIYFSYDVKMKEKGDIPEGYSVSREKKERFSLILESASTNQTSMYLCASSSDRANQPQHFGDGTRLSIL.

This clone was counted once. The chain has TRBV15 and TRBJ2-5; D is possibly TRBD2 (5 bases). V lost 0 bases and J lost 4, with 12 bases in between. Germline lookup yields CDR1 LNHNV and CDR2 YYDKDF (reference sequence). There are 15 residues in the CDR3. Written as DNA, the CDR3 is TGTGCCACCAGCAGAGATCTTTGGGGAGTAGAGACCCAGTACTTC. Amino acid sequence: CATSRDLWGVETQYF. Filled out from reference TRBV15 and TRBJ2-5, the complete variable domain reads DAMVIQNPRYQVTQFGKPVTLSCSQTLNHNVMYWYQQKSSQAPKLLFHYYDKDFNNEADTPDNFQSRRPNTSFCFLDIRSPGLGDTAMYLCATSRDLWGVETQYFGPGTRLLVL.

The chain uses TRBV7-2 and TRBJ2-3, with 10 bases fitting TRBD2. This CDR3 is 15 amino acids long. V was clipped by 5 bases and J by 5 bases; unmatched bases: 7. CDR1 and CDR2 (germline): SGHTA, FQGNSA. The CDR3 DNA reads TGTGCCAGCAGCCCGGGACTAGCGCGGGGAGATACGCAGTATTTT. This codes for CASSPGLARGDTQYF. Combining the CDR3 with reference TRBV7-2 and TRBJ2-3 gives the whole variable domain GAGVSQSPSNKVTEKGKDVELRCDPISGHTALYWYRQSLGQGLEFLIYFQGNSAPDKSGLPSDRFSAERTGGSVSTLTIQRTQQEDSAVYLCASSPGLARGDTQYFGPGTRLTVL.

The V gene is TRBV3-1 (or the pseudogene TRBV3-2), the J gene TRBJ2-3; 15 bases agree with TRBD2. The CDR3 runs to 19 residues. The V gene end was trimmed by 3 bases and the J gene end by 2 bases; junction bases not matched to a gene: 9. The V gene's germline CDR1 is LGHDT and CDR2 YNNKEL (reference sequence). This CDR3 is CASSQPGTSGRRATDTQYF. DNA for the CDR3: TGTGCCAGCAGCCAGCCCGGGACTAGCGGGAGGAGGGCCACAGATACGCAGTATTTT.

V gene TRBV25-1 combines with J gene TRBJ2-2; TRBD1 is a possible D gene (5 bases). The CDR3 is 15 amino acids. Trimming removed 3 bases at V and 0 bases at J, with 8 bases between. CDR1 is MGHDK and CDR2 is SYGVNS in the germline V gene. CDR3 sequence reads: CASSDDSANTGELFF. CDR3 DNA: TGTGCCAGCAGTGATGACAGCGCGAACACCGGGGAGCTGTTTTTT.

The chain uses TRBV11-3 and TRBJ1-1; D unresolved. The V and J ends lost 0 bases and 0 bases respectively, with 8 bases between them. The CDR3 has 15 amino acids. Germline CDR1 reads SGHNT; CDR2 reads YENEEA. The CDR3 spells CASSLDSGMNTEAFF. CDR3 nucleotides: TGTGCCAGCAGCTTAGATTCAGGAATGAACACTGAAGCTTTCTTT.

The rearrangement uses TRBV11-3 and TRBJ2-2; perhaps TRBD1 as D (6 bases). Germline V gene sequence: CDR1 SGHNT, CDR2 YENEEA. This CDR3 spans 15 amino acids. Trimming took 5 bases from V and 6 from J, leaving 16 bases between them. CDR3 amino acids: CASSQGQGRAGELFF. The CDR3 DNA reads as TGTGCCAGCAGCCAGGGGCAGGGCCGTGCCGGGGAGCTGTTTTTT.

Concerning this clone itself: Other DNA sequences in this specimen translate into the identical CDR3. The CDR3 DNA sequence: TGTGCCAGCAGGGACGGGACAGGGGGGTACGAGCAGTACTTC. Protein sequence: CASRDGTGGYEQYF. V gene TRBV6-6 combines with J gene TRBJ2-7; TRBD1 matches at 11 bases. CDR3 length: 14 residues. V shed 6 bases and J 4 bases; nucleotides not matched to a gene: 5. The V gene's germline CDR1 is MNHNY and CDR2 SVGAGI (reference sequence).

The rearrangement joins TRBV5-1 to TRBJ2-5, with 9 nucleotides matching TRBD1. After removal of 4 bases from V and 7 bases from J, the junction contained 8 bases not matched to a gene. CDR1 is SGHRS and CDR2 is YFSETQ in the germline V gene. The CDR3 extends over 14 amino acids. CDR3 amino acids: CASSPWTGARTQYF. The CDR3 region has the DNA TGCGCCAGCAGCCCCTGGACAGGGGCACGGACCCAGTACTTC.

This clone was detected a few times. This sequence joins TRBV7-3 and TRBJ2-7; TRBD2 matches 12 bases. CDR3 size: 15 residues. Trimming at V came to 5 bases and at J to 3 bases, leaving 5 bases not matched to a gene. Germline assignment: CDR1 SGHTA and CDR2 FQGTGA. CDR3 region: CASSPGLAGRYEQYF. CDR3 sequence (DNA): TGTGCCAGCAGCCCCGGACTAGCGGGGCGCTACGAGCAGTACTTC.

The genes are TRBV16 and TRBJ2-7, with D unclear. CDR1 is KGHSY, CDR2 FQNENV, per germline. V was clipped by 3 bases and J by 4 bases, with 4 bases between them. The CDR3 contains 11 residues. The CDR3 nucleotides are TGTGCCAGCAGCCAGTCTTACGAGCAGTACTTC. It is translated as CASSQSYEQYF.

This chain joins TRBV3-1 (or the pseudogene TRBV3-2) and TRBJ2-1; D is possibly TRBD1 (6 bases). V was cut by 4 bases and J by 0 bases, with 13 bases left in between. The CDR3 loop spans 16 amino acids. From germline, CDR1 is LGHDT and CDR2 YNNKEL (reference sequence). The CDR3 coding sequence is TGTGCCAGCAGCCCGGGACACCAAAGCTCCTACAATGAGCAGTTCTTC. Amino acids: CASSPGHQSSYNEQFF.

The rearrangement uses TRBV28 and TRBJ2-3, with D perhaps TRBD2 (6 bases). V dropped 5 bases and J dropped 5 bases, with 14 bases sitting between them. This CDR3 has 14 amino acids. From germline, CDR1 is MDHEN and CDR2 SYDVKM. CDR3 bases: TGTGCCAGCAGTATGGGGGGAGGAAAAGATACGCAGTATTTT. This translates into CASSMGGGKDTQYF.